The rows below give T cell receptor beta chains drawn from one sample of a study of CD8 T cells in Susac syndrome. A single record per CDR3 protein comes from TCRdb applying MiXCR to the immunoSEQ multiplex PCR reads. The repertoire includes about 210,000 distinct CDR3 sequences, 95% of them detected once, and 0.075% to 0.095% sits in the top ten. The sample taken for sequencing was CD4+ T cells from PBMCs. These receptors came from a human donor with multiple sclerosis. Both conserved end residues are part of each CDR3. Each record gives: J gene, D gene, V gene, CDR3 protein, CDR3 DNA. The D gene is left open where the match is weak.

TRBJ1-2	NA	TRBV5-6	CASSLNLYNYGYTF	TGTGCCAGCAGCCTAAACCTATATAACTATGGCTACACCTTC
TRBJ2-2	NA	TRBV15	CATSRAGGHGELFF	TGTGCCACCAGCAGAGCGGGGGGACACGGGGAGCTGTTTTTT
TRBJ2-1	NA	TRBV25-1	CASSASPGNEQFF	TGTGCCAGCAGTGCCTCCCCTGGCAATGAGCAGTTCTTC
TRBJ2-1	NA	TRBV3-1	CASSQRSTLPGYNEQFF	TGTGCCAGCAGCCAACGGTCTACCCTCCCAGGGTACAATGAGCAGTTCTTC
TRBJ2-7	NA	TRBV2	CAGRGGSYEQYF	TGTGCCGGGAGAGGAGGGTCCTACGAGCAGTACTTC
TRBJ1-1	NA	TRBV20-1	CSARKGPGMAEAFF	TGCAGTGCTAGGAAGGGCCCAGGGATGGCTGAAGCTTTCTTT
TRBJ2-7	NA	TRBV28	CASNEQGRISYEQYF	TGTGCCAGCAATGAACAGGGCCGGATCTCCTACGAGCAGTACTTC
TRBJ1-2	NA	TRBV5-1	CASSPPGLSYGYTF	TGCGCCAGCAGCCCGCCGGGACTCAGCTATGGCTACACCTTC
TRBJ2-5	NA	TRBV11-2	CASSALLQETQYF	TGTGCCAGCAGCGCCCTCCTCCAAGAGACCCAGTACTTC
TRBJ2-1	TRBD2	TRBV24-1	CATSDLLMREGLIPFF	TGTGCCACCAGTGATTTGCTTATGCGGGAGGGCCTCATCCCGTTCTTC
TRBJ2-5	TRBD2	TRBV6-4	CASSTHLTSPQYF	TGTGCCAGCAGTACACACCTGACTAGCCCGCAGTACTTC
TRBJ1-5	NA	TRBV27	CASRGRDSNQPQHF	TGTGCCAGCAGGGGAAGGGATAGCAATCAGCCCCAGCATTTT
TRBJ1-6	NA	TRBV2	CASSENTGENSPLHF	TGTGCCAGCAGTGAAAACACGGGCGAGAATTCACCCCTCCACTTT
TRBJ2-1	NA	TRBV24-1	CATSDSADYPHNEQFF	TGTGCCACCAGTGATTCGGCGGACTACCCTCACAATGAGCAGTTCTTC
TRBJ1-6	NA	TRBV3-1	CASSPIGGKSPLHF	TGTGCCAGCAGCCCCATAGGGGGGAAATCACCCCTCCACTTT
TRBJ2-3	TRBD2	TRBV29-1	CSVEDLLGLAGTDTQYF	TGCAGCGTTGAAGATCTTCTCGGACTAGCGGGGACAGATACGCAGTATTTT
TRBJ2-1	TRBD2	TRBV3-1	CASSPRSGAGGYNEQFF	TGTGCCAGCAGCCCAAGAAGTGGAGCGGGGGGTTACAATGAGCAGTTCTTC
TRBJ1-1	NA	TRBV12-3/TRBV12-4	CASSFGGGTEAFF	TGTGCCAGCAGTTTCGGGGGTGGCACTGAAGCTTTCTTT
TRBJ2-5	NA	TRBV15	CATSTQRDQETQYF	TGTGCCACAAGCACGCAGCGGGACCAAGAGACCCAGTACTTC
TRBJ2-1	NA	TRBV13	CASSLGHRRTLGGNEQFF	TGTGCCAGCAGCTTAGGACACCGGAGGACTCTAGGGGGCAATGAGCAGTTCTTC
TRBJ1-2	TRBD1	TRBV5-6	CASTHRGPGYTF	TGTGCCAGCACCCACAGGGGACCGGGCTACACCTTC
TRBJ1-2	TRBD1	TRBV12-3/TRBV12-4	CASSLVTGTVIGYTF	TGTGCCAGCAGTTTAGTCACCGGGACAGTGATCGGCTACACCTTC
TRBJ2-5	NA	TRBV25-1	CASSGEVTQYF	TGTGCCAGCAGTGGAGAGGTGACCCAGTACTTC
TRBJ2-4	NA	TRBV29-1	CSVSPRQAKNIQYF	TGCAGCGTATCTCCTCGCCAAGCCAAAAACATTCAGTACTTC
TRBJ2-2	NA	TRBV30	CAWSVGLLPNTGELFF	TGTGCCTGGAGTGTCGGCCTCCTCCCGAACACCGGGGAGCTGTTTTTT
TRBJ2-1	NA	TRBV4-2	CASSQDPTVRTEQFF	TGTGCCAGCAGCCAAGATCCGACTGTCCGTACTGAGCAGTTCTTC
TRBJ2-1	TRBD1	TRBV5-1	CASSLVQGAYNEQFF	TGCGCCAGCAGCTTGGTCCAGGGGGCCTACAATGAGCAGTTCTTC
TRBJ2-3	NA	TRBV3-1	CASSHIDNTQYF	TGTGCCAGCAGCCATATCGATAATACGCAGTATTTT
TRBJ1-2	TRBD1	TRBV9	CASSVTGTGDGYTF	TGTGCCAGCAGCGTAACGGGGACAGGCGATGGCTACACCTTC
TRBJ2-2	TRBD2	TRBV12-3/TRBV12-4	CASCPGLGAGGELFF	TGTGCCAGCTGCCCGGGACTAGGAGCGGGCGGGGAGCTGTTTTTT
TRBJ1-1	NA	TRBV3-1	CASSQSFRGNTEAFF	TGTGCCAGCAGCCAGTCCTTTAGAGGAAACACTGAAGCTTTCTTT
TRBJ2-7	NA	TRBV6-1	CASSTRVGVVFTEQYF	TGTGCCAGCAGTACCCGTGTGGGGGTGGTATTTACCGAGCAGTACTTC
TRBJ2-7	TRBD2	TRBV15	CATSRDPGTSGRYNEQYF	TGTGCCACCAGCAGAGATCCAGGGACTAGCGGGAGGTATAACGAGCAGTACTTC
TRBJ2-1	NA	TRBV29-1	CSVESLGISYNEQFF	TGCAGCGTTGAATCCTTGGGGATCTCCTACAATGAGCAGTTCTTC
TRBJ2-1	NA	TRBV20-1	CSARNGDEQFF	TGCAGTGCTAGAAACGGCGATGAGCAGTTCTTC
TRBJ2-1	NA	TRBV11-2	CASRGSEHEQFF	TGTGCCAGCAGGGGCAGCGAACATGAGCAGTTCTTC
TRBJ1-1	NA	TRBV19	CASSIGRNTEAFF	TGTGCCAGTAGTATCGGGAGGAACACTGAAGCTTTCTTT
TRBJ2-5	NA	TRBV30	CAWSGGQETQYF	TGTGCCTGGAGTGGCGGCCAAGAGACCCAGTACTTC
TRBJ2-1	TRBD2	TRBV13	CASSDGTSGRVDNEQFF	TGTGCCAGCAGCGACGGGACTAGCGGGAGGGTCGACAATGAGCAGTTCTTC
TRBJ2-4	NA	TRBV12-3/TRBV12-4	CASSSEGYKNIQYF	TGTGCCAGCAGTTCCGAAGGATACAAAAACATTCAGTACTTC
TRBJ2-1	NA	TRBV9	CASSVASSYNEQFF	TGTGCCAGCAGCGTAGCTTCCTCCTACAATGAGCAGTTCTTC